These 28 T cell receptor beta chains were all obtained from the same sample, sequenced in a study of blood T cell repertoires in COVID-19. Libraries were prepared by immunoSEQ multiplex PCR; TCRdb keeps only in-frame clonotypes and omits some of them. The sample consists of about 180,000 clones, 70% to 90% of them appearing once. The source material was peripheral blood. These TCRs come from a woman aged 30 to 39 with active or convalescent COVID-19.

The gene calls are TRBV4-2 and TRBJ1-1, with a weak D call TRBD1 (6 bases). The germline CDR1 and CDR2 sequences are LGHNA and YNFKEQ. This CDR3 is built from 15 residues. The V and J ends lost 6 bases and 2 bases respectively, with 16 bases between them. For the CDR3, the DNA is TGTGCCAGCAGTAACAGGGAAAGGGCAAACACTGAAGCTTTCTTT. It codes for CASSNRERANTEAFF.

The chain combines TRBV6-5 with TRBJ2-7; 9 nucleotides align to TRBD2. V lost 6 bases to trimming and J lost 0 bases; unmatched junction nucleotides: 6. Looked up from germline, CDR1 is MNHEY and CDR2 is SVGAGI. The CDR3 is 15 residues long. The CDR3 DNA follows: TGTGCCAGCAGATTAGCGGGAGTCCCCTCCTACGAGCAGTACTTC. Translating it yields CASRLAGVPSYEQYF.

The V gene is TRBV19, the J gene TRBJ2-7; tentative D call: TRBD1 (5 bases). The germline gives CDR1 LNHDA, CDR2 SQIVND (reference sequence). Trimming stripped 3 bases from V and 2 bases from J, with 11 bases between. The CDR3 consists of 14 residues. CDR3 protein: CASSMRTSAYEQYF. CDR3 in DNA: TGTGCCAGTAGTATGAGGACAAGCGCCTACGAGCAGTACTTC.

This sequence joins TRBV4-1 and TRBJ2-7; TRBD1 matches 7 bases. Germline lookup yields CDR1 MGHRA and CDR2 YSYEKL. V was clipped by 6 bases and J by 1 base; unmatched bases: 9. The CDR3 is 15 amino acids. CDR3 coding DNA: TGCGCCAGCAGGACCCTGGGCAGGGGGTCCTACGAGCAGTACTTC. This sequence encodes CASRTLGRGSYEQYF.

The chain employs TRBV5-1 and TRBJ1-1; D ambiguous. CDR3 length: 14 residues. The V gene lost 1 base and the J gene lost 1 base, with 8 bases spanning the gap. Germline lookup yields CDR1 SGHRS and CDR2 YFSETQ. The CDR3 DNA sequence: TGCGCCAGCAGCTTGCACAGAGAGAACACTGAAGCTTTCTTT. Residues: CASSLHRENTEAFF.

The chain combines TRBV3-1 (or the pseudogene TRBV3-2) with TRBJ2-3, with 7 nucleotides matching TRBD2. CDR1 LGHDT and CDR2 YNNKEL come from the germline V gene (reference sequence). After removal of 1 base from V and 0 bases from J, the junction contained 4 bases not matched to a gene. This CDR3 region has 16 residues. CDR3 amino acids: CASSQGWGGSTDTQYF. For the CDR3, the DNA is TGTGCCAGCAGCCAAGGATGGGGAGGGAGCACAGATACGCAGTATTTT.

In the case of this clone: The junction does not match germline at one end; this may be a read error. The V gene is TRBV6-5, the J gene TRBJ2-1; TRBD1 matches at 7 bases. Looked up from germline, CDR1 is MNHEY and CDR2 is SVGAGI. This CDR3 region has 12 residues. In DNA, the CDR3 is TGTGCCAGCAGTTACTCGGGCAGGGACAGTATCTTC. It is translated as CASSYSGRDSIF.

CDR3 nucleotides: TGTGCCAGCAGTTACTCGAGAGCGACCCCTTATGGCTACACCTTC. Amino acids: CASSYSRATPYGYTF. The chain combines TRBV6-2 or TRBV6-3 with TRBJ1-2; D unresolved. This CDR3 has 15 amino acids. V was trimmed by 0 bases and J by 5 bases, leaving 13 bases between them. CDR1 is MNHEY, CDR2 SVGEGT, per germline.

The chain carries TRBV11-2 and TRBJ1-4; D is unclear. This CDR3 has 13 amino acids. With 1 base removed from V and 7 bases from J, the gap between germline ends came to 7 bases. The germline V gene encodes CDR1 SGHAT and CDR2 FQNNGV. CDR3 loop: CASSLVAGEKLFF. In DNA form, the CDR3 reads TGTGCCAGCAGCTTAGTAGCGGGTGAAAAACTGTTTTTT. Full variable domain (missing parts from reference TRBV11-2 and TRBJ1-4): EAGVAQSPRYKIIEKRQSVAFWCNPISGHATLYWYQQILGQGPKLLIQFQNNGVVDDSQLPKDRFSAERLKGVDSTLKIQPAKLEDSAVYLCASSLVAGEKLFFGSGTQLSVL.

This clone was recorded once. The chain joins TRBV29-1 to TRBJ2-7; a weak D match, TRBD2 (5 bases). V gave up 1 base and J gave up 2 bases, with 9 bases separating them. The CDR3 totals 13 residues. Germline assignment: CDR1 SQVTM and CDR2 ANQGSEA. The CDR3 DNA reads TGCAGCGTTGAAGGCGGGCAGACCTACGAGCAGTACTTC. It yields the protein CSVEGGQTYEQYF.

Comment on this clone: Within the sample, other DNA sequences also encode this same CDR3. V and J are TRBV6-5 and TRBJ1-5, with TRBD1 matching 8 bases. There are 14 residues in the CDR3. With V trimmed by 6 bases and J by 1 base, 2 bases remained unmatched. CDR1 and CDR2 from the germline V gene are MNHEY and SVGAGI. The CDR3 coding sequence is TGTGCCAGCAGGCGACAGGGGAGCAATCAGCCCCAGCATTTT. This gives the protein CASRRQGSNQPQHF.

The V gene is TRBV7-9, the J gene TRBJ1-1; tentatively, D is TRBD1 (5 bases). V was pared by 5 bases and J by 4 bases, with 14 bases between. CDR3 length: 14 amino acids. The germline V gene encodes CDR1 SEHNR and CDR2 FQNEAQ (reference sequence). The CDR3 bases are TGTGCCAGCAGCAGAGAACTGGGGGGCACTGAAGCTTTCTTT. This gives the protein CASSRELGGTEAFF.

This clone was detected only a few times. This chain links TRBV6-2 or TRBV6-3 with TRBJ1-1; D gene uncertain. Trimming shortened V by 4 bases and J by 4 bases, and 16 bases separated the two germline ends. CDR3 size: 15 residues. CDR1 is MNHEY, CDR2 SVGEGT, per germline. The CDR3 protein is CASSSPSGGVTEAFF. The CDR3 DNA reads as TGTGCCAGCAGTTCACCAAGCGGCGGCGTCACTGAAGCTTTCTTT.

This clone was seen more than once but under ten times. The CDR3 here is CASSITSQGEQFF. In DNA, the CDR3 is TGCGCCAGCAGCATAACCAGCCAGGGGGAGCAGTTCTTC. The chain uses TRBV5-1 and TRBJ2-1, with a weak D call TRBD1 (6 bases). The CDR3 contains 13 residues. The ends were cut back, 4 bases at V and 10 bases at J, with 15 bases in the middle. CDR1 and CDR2 (germline): SGHRS, YFSETQ.

The rearrangement links TRBV9 to TRBJ2-1; 10 bases are shared with TRBD2. CDR3 length equals 17 residues. The trim removed 2 bases at V and 2 bases at J, leaving 7 bases unmatched. Germline V lookup: CDR1 SGDLS, CDR2 YYNGEE. CDR3 region: CASSVGGLARTYNEQFF. DNA for the CDR3: TGTGCCAGCAGCGTGGGGGGACTAGCGCGAACCTACAATGAGCAGTTCTTC.

This clone showed up just a few times. The CDR3 DNA sequence: TGTGCCAGCAGCCAAGAAGGGACTAGCGGCTACGAGCAGTACTTC. Translating it yields CASSQEGTSGYEQYF. V usage is TRBV4-2 and J usage is TRBJ2-7; 11 positions match TRBD2. The germline V gene has CDR1 LGHNA and CDR2 YNFKEQ. With 0 bases clipped from V and 3 bases from J, the junction kept 1 base outside the gene matches. The CDR3 sequence is 15 residues long.

V gene TRBV27 combines with J gene TRBJ2-1, with D possibly being TRBD1 (6 bases). V was shortened by 9 bases and J by 4 bases, with 13 bases between the two germline ends. The CDR3 contains 13 residues. Germline V CDR1 and CDR2: MNHEY, SMNVEV (reference sequence). The CDR3 DNA is TGTGCCAGTCAGATGGACAGATACAATGAGCAGTTCTTC. Translating gives CASQMDRYNEQFF.

This sequence joins TRBV11-2 and TRBJ2-1; possibly TRBD2 for D (6 bases). The CDR3 totals 19 residues. Germline V CDR1 and CDR2: SGHAT, FQNNGV. Trimming removed 2 bases at V and 0 bases at J, with 20 bases between. CDR3 amino acids: CASSLILLQYGSSYNEQFF. DNA of the CDR3: TGTGCCAGCAGCTTAATTTTACTTCAGTACGGGAGCTCCTACAATGAGCAGTTCTTC. Drawing the rest from reference TRBV11-2 and TRBJ2-1, the complete variable domain is EAGVAQSPRYKIIEKRQSVAFWCNPISGHATLYWYQQILGQGPKLLIQFQNNGVVDDSQLPKDRFSAERLKGVDSTLKIQPAKLEDSAVYLCASSLILLQYGSSYNEQFFGPGTRLTVL.

J is TRBJ2-1 and V is TRBV19, with 9 nucleotides matching TRBD2. V shed 5 bases and J 4 bases; nucleotides not matched to a gene: 3. Germline lookup yields CDR1 LNHDA and CDR2 SQIVND (reference sequence). The CDR3 has 14 amino acids. CDR3 in amino acids: CASSPSGKYNEQFF. CDR3 sequence (DNA): TGTGCCAGTAGTCCTAGCGGGAAATACAATGAGCAGTTCTTC. The whole variable domain, remainder taken from reference TRBV19 and TRBJ2-1, is DGGITQSPKYLFRKEGQNVTLSCEQNLNHDAMYWYRQDPGQGLRLIYYSQIVNDFQKGDIAEGYSVSREKKESFPLTVTSAQKNPTAFYLCASSPSGKYNEQFFGPGTRLTVL.

V usage is TRBV6-5 and J usage is TRBJ1-1; the D gene is possibly TRBD1 (6 bases). Per the germline V gene, CDR1 is MNHEY and CDR2 is SVGAGI. CDR3 size: 12 residues. Deletions cut 6 bases from V and 7 bases from J, with 12 bases between. The CDR3 bases are TGTGCCAGCAGCCTTGGGACACTTGAAGCTTTCTTT. Its translation: CASSLGTLEAFF.

The V call is TRBV19, the J call TRBJ1-2; D not resolved. Germline loops: CDR1 LNHDA, CDR2 SQIVND (reference sequence). V was shortened by 4 bases and J by 0 bases, with 12 bases between the two germline ends. The CDR3 contains 15 residues. CDR3: CASSTLMGANYGYTF. The DNA for the CDR3 is TGTGCCAGTAGTACTTTGATGGGAGCTAACTATGGCTACACCTTC.

The chain recombines TRBV5-1 with TRBJ1-1, with D tentatively TRBD1 (6 bases). There are 15 residues in the CDR3. Trimming took off 0 bases at V and 1 base at J, with 10 bases between the two ends. The germline V gene has CDR1 SGHRS and CDR2 YFSETQ. For the CDR3, the DNA is TGCGCCAGCAGCTTGGAGGCAGGGGCGAACACTGAAGCTTTCTTT. Amino acids: CASSLEAGANTEAFF.

The rearrangement uses TRBV9 and TRBJ2-3; 7 bases match TRBD2. J lost 0 bases, V lost 3 bases, and 4 bases had no gene match. The CDR3 has 15 residues. CDR1 and CDR2 from the germline V gene are SGDLS and YYNGEE. CDR3 protein: CASSGGGASTDTQYF. In DNA form, the CDR3 reads TGTGCCAGCAGCGGGGGGGGAGCTAGCACAGATACGCAGTATTTT.

The chain has TRBV9 and TRBJ2-7; 7 positions match TRBD2. The length of the CDR3 is 14 residues. Per germline, CDR1 SGDLS and CDR2 YYNGEE. The V segment lost 0 bases and the J segment 3 bases; nucleotides outside the gene matches: 3. CDR3 protein: CASSVGAGDYEQYF. CDR3 coding DNA: TGTGCCAGCAGCGTAGGGGCGGGAGACTACGAGCAGTACTTC.

The chain is built from TRBV5-1 and TRBJ2-7; D possibly corresponds to TRBD1 (6 bases). The CDR3 is 14 residues long. V dropped 1 base and J dropped 7 bases, with 15 bases sitting between them. Germline V CDR1 and CDR2: SGHRS, YFSETQ. The CDR3 nucleotides are TGCGCCAGCAGCTTGATCACAGGGCCTAGGGAGCAGTACTTC. Its translation: CASSLITGPREQYF.

The V gene is TRBV2, the J gene TRBJ1-1; 9 nucleotides match TRBD1. The V segment lost 10 bases and the J segment 5 bases; nucleotides outside the gene matches: 11. The CDR3 has 14 residues. CDR1 SNHLY and CDR2 FYNNEI come from the germline V gene. CDR3 DNA: TGTGCCACCCTCACCGGGACAGGGAGAACTGAAGCTTTCTTT. Translating it yields CATLTGTGRTEAFF.

The V gene is TRBV6-6, the J gene TRBJ2-7; TRBD2 aligns across 7 bases. Germline V lookup: CDR1 MNHNY, CDR2 SVGAGI (reference sequence). V shed 4 bases, J shed 4 bases, and the junction held 13 bases outside the gene matches. CDR3 length: 16 amino acids. The CDR3 reads CASSFPLRAGSYEQYF. CDR3 nucleotide sequence: TGTGCCAGCAGTTTCCCCCTTAGAGCGGGATCGTACGAGCAGTACTTC.

This rearrangement joins TRBV5-5 to TRBJ1-3; D might be TRBD1 (5 bases). Germline V CDR1 and CDR2: SGHKS, YYEKEE (reference sequence). Trimming took 0 bases from V and 3 from J, leaving 13 bases between them. This CDR3 region has 16 residues. CDR3 DNA: TGTGCCAGCAGCTTGGGCTTTGGCGACAGTGGAAACACCATATATTTT. Translated, it gives CASSLGFGDSGNTIYF.